This T cell receptor beta chain was sequenced during a study of Ad26.COV2.S vaccination and SARS-CoV-2 variants (dated by TCRdb to 2020 to 2022). Some background on the complete study: Donors in the vaccine arm were drawn from COV1001, a multicentre, randomized, double-blind, placebo-controlled phase I-IIa trial testing Ad26.COV2.S in healthy adults. A total of 32 samples were included in the TCR-sequenced set, comprising 19 Ad26.COV2.S vaccine recipients, 5 placebo recipients and 8 SARS-CoV-2 convalescent individuals. Ad26.COV2.S was administered intramuscularly at 5 x 10^10 or 1 x 10^11 viral particles, either as a single shot or as two shots given 56 days apart. Blinding of investigators to trial group allocation was maintained during experiments and outcome assessment. Participants in the trial were split at random into five groups of five each, receiving low-dose or high-dose Ad26.COV2.S once or twice, or else placebo on both occasions. TCRbeta repertoire sequencing was used to assess the specificity and breadth of SARS-CoV-2-reactive T cell receptors after Ad26.COV2.S vaccination.

The intended sense of this specimen's treatment or condition label: 15 to 20 received Ad26.COV2.S at low or high dose, single or two shots; about 5 received placebo; per-sample allocation not given. Repertoires of vaccine and placebo recipients were sequenced from samples taken on day 63 after the first injection. In Cohort 1b, 25 or so adults aged 18-55 years were enrolled at a single site in Boston, USA, between 29 July and 7 August 2020. Ad26.COV2.S was a replication-incompetent adenovirus type 26 vector expressing a prefusion-stabilized SARS-CoV-2 spike protein from the original Wuhan strain. The research as a whole found: After vaccination, substantial breadth of spike-specific CD8+ and CD4+ T cell responses was reported. Spike-specific TCR breadth was higher in Ad26.COV2.S recipients than in placebo recipients (P = 0.0014). The study was not powered to compare responses between vaccine doses or regimens. The authors noted that total T cell responses may have been underestimated by the TCR breadth and depth analyses. Comparable non-spike TCR breadth was observed between vaccine and placebo recipients, consistent with only spike being contained in the vaccine.

This clone came up a few times. Its binding antigen is unknown. Base qualities are not provided; no much larger clone lies one nucleotide away. The cysteine opens and the phenylalanine closes a CDR3 of 14 amino acids. The read is trimmed to its CDR3 DNA, 42 bases read in frame from base 1. At the junction V is shortened by 4 bases and J by 8 bases, with 15 bases in between. The germline V gene (reference sequence) yields WNHNN for CDR1 and SYGVQD for CDR2. The immunoSEQ Assay was the method used to sequence TCRbeta CDR3 regions. After extraction, genomic DNA underwent amplification by bias-controlled multiplex PCR, followed by high-throughput sequencing. Under the source paper's analysis protocol: To quantify the absolute abundance of each unique TCRbeta CDR3 region, sequences were collapsed and filtered. T cell fraction was estimated by normalizing TCRbeta template counts to usable DNA, which was measured by amplifying reference genes present in all nucleated cells. Repertoire TCRs were annotated as SARS-CoV-2-specific by exact matching of V gene, CDR3 amino acid sequence and J gene to a known reactive TCR set. The reference SARS-CoV-2 TCR set was derived from MIRA and filtered for enrichment in COVID-19-positive ImmuneCODE repertoires, a step that removed public or cross-reactive TCRs. Drawing on the MIRA antigens, annotated TCRs were analysed further at the level of specific ORF or position within ORF. Breadth was defined as annotated unique rearrangements over total unique productive rearrangements; depth was the summed frequency of those rearrangements. Group comparisons of TCR breadth used two-sided Wilcoxon rank-sum tests. TCRdb stores this immuneACCESS table with in-frame sequences only. Part of the clones is absent; in the studies checked, under half of the shortfall reflects unresolved V genes, and no reason is known for the rest. The V and J calls and clone size come from that table; D and trimming were worked out from the DNA. This sample gives 350,000 to 450,000 clones in total; 70% to 90% of them show up just once. The ten top clones hold around 3.3% of the sample.

The chain was built from TRBV10-1 and TRBJ2-1, with the D gene not confidently named. This material consisted of peripheral blood, taken in a trial of Ad26.COV2.S vaccine versus placebo. This receptor was taken from a person between 18 and 65 years old who received the Ad26.COV2.S COVID-19 vaccine or a placebo. The CDR3 loop reads CASSADPSLDEQFF. The DNA is as follows: TGCGCCAGCAGTGCGGACCCCTCTCTGGATGAGCAGTTCTTC.